Listed below are T cell receptor beta chains from one sample, sequenced in a study of cytomegalovirus exposure and HLA in healthy donors. Generated by immunoSEQ multiplex PCR, the TCRdb table keeps only in-frame clones and is missing some. This table has 200,000 to 250,000 clones, around nine tenths appearing once. The specimen was PBMCs. These receptor sequences come from a young woman in good health and CMV-seropositive. Each CDR3 is given with its conserved first and last residue. Each record gives: V gene, J gene, clone size, D gene, CDR3 protein. A D gene is named only where the DNA matches it firmly. Rows may omit the clone size; those that give it use once, few, many or a size class.

V gene: TRBV4-1; J gene: TRBJ2-1; clone size: NA; D gene: TRBD2; CDR3 protein: CASSQDGKRESSYNEQFF
V gene: TRBV27; J gene: TRBJ1-5; clone size: NA; D gene: NA; CDR3 protein: CASSQGSNQPQHF
V gene: TRBV29-1; J gene: TRBJ2-1; clone size: NA; D gene: NA; CDR3 protein: CSGKASLGYNEQFF
V gene: TRBV5-1; J gene: TRBJ1-4; clone size: NA; D gene: TRBD1; CDR3 protein: CASSLANDRGREKLFF
V gene: TRBV9; J gene: TRBJ2-1; clone size: NA; D gene: TRBD1; CDR3 protein: CASSADREMGNEQFF
V gene: TRBV21-1; J gene: TRBJ1-2; clone size: NA; D gene: NA; CDR3 protein: CASSKSRPAYGYTF
V gene: TRBV7-6; J gene: TRBJ2-3; clone size: NA; D gene: NA; CDR3 protein: CASSLSGGAPDTQYF
V gene: TRBV19; J gene: TRBJ2-7; clone size: few; D gene: TRBD2; CDR3 protein: CASRAAGGHIYEQYF
V gene: TRBV28; J gene: TRBJ2-1; clone size: once; D gene: TRBD1; CDR3 protein: CASRPGQGNEQFF
V gene: TRBV4-2; J gene: TRBJ1-3; clone size: NA; D gene: TRBD1; CDR3 protein: CASSQLGTGLAGNTIYF
V gene: TRBV19; J gene: TRBJ2-6; clone size: NA; D gene: NA; CDR3 protein: CASGPTGIGANVLTF
V gene: TRBV29-1; J gene: TRBJ2-1; clone size: NA; D gene: TRBD2; CDR3 protein: CSVLAGGTNEQFF
V gene: TRBV7-2; J gene: TRBJ2-6; clone size: NA; D gene: NA; CDR3 protein: CASSLAFSSSSGANVLTF
V gene: TRBV9; J gene: TRBJ1-3; clone size: NA; D gene: NA; CDR3 protein: CASSLRSGSGNTIYF
V gene: TRBV5-1; J gene: TRBJ2-5; clone size: NA; D gene: TRBD2; CDR3 protein: CASSLGLAGVGETQYF
V gene: TRBV6-1; J gene: TRBJ2-7; clone size: few; D gene: TRBD2; CDR3 protein: CASTPRGVSYEQYF
V gene: TRBV2; J gene: TRBJ2-7; clone size: NA; D gene: TRBD1; CDR3 protein: CASSVDRGGEQYF
V gene: TRBV28; J gene: TRBJ1-1; clone size: NA; D gene: NA; CDR3 protein: CASSLASGNTEAFF
V gene: TRBV6-1; J gene: TRBJ1-1; clone size: few; D gene: NA; CDR3 protein: CASRLREGNTEAFF
V gene: TRBV5-1; J gene: TRBJ2-3; clone size: NA; D gene: NA; CDR3 protein: CASSLIRGSTDTQYF
V gene: TRBV29-1; J gene: TRBJ1-1; clone size: NA; D gene: NA; CDR3 protein: CSAGGRNTEAFF
V gene: TRBV10-1; J gene: TRBJ1-1; clone size: NA; D gene: NA; CDR3 protein: CASRPVRGSTEAFF
V gene: TRBV27; J gene: TRBJ2-3; clone size: NA; D gene: TRBD2; CDR3 protein: CASSWTSGTDTQYF
V gene: TRBV30; J gene: TRBJ1-2; clone size: few; D gene: NA; CDR3 protein: CAWSVRSVIYGYTF
V gene: TRBV4-1; J gene: TRBJ1-4; clone size: NA; D gene: NA; CDR3 protein: CASSQIAGEKLFF
V gene: TRBV30; J gene: TRBJ2-7; clone size: NA; D gene: NA; CDR3 protein: CAWSAASYEQYF
V gene: TRBV27; J gene: TRBJ1-2; clone size: NA; D gene: NA; CDR3 protein: CASSFNRIPEYNGYTF
V gene: TRBV19; J gene: TRBJ1-1; clone size: NA; D gene: TRBD1; CDR3 protein: CASSMTGENTEAFF
V gene: TRBV29-1; J gene: TRBJ1-5; clone size: once; D gene: TRBD1; CDR3 protein: CSVEIGTGRTGPQHF
V gene: TRBV28; J gene: TRBJ2-3; clone size: NA; D gene: NA; CDR3 protein: CASSLGPGPSTDTQYF
V gene: TRBV5-6; J gene: TRBJ2-7; clone size: NA; D gene: TRBD2; CDR3 protein: CASSLGGTSGSAYEQYF
V gene: TRBV5-1; J gene: TRBJ2-7; clone size: NA; D gene: TRBD1; CDR3 protein: CASSPGQDYEQYF
V gene: TRBV7-2; J gene: TRBJ2-5; clone size: NA; D gene: TRBD2; CDR3 protein: CASGPVHGGQETQYF
V gene: TRBV29-1; J gene: TRBJ2-7; clone size: NA; D gene: NA; CDR3 protein: CSFEGRGPEQYF
V gene: TRBV27; J gene: TRBJ2-1; clone size: NA; D gene: NA; CDR3 protein: CASSFFNEQFF
V gene: TRBV9; J gene: TRBJ2-7; clone size: NA; D gene: TRBD1; CDR3 protein: CASSFSGQSYEQYF
V gene: TRBV10-3; J gene: TRBJ2-7; clone size: NA; D gene: NA; CDR3 protein: CAISDPVKTGRYEQYF
V gene: TRBV28; J gene: TRBJ1-2; clone size: NA; D gene: NA; CDR3 protein: CASSPQSSGGYTF